The T cell receptor beta chain described here comes from a study of cytomegalovirus exposure and HLA in healthy donors. It was with 60 Vbeta and 13 Jbeta primers that the PCR ran. The assay was immunoSEQ multiplex PCR, and TCRdb's table has in-frame clones only and misses some. The data hold 150,000 or so clones, with 80% observed a single time. This clone was recorded once. Its target is not known. Trimming removed 0 bases from V and 1 base from J, with 2 bases in between. The CDR3 has 13 residues. CDR1 and CDR2 (germline): ENHRY, SYGVKD. Study conclusions and caveats: In a later analysis, V- and J-gene trimming of beta chains associated with a DCLRE1C missense variant, replicated independently. DRB1 had the most TCR associations and HLA-C the fewest, a later analysis found, with rates varying by HLA locus.

Sample: PBMCs. The rearrangement uses TRBV10-3 and TRBJ2-3; D gene uncertain. The TCR originated in a young man in good health and CMV-seronegative. The CDR3 sequence: CAISESGTDTQYF. In nucleotides, the CDR3 is TGTGCCATCAGTGAGTCCGGCACAGATACGCAGTATTTT.